Below, 8 T cell receptor beta chains from the same sample are listed, as sequenced in a study of T cell responses to AZD1222 COVID-19 vaccine (dated by TCRdb to the early 2020s). The time point label for this specimen denotes: baseline before first vaccination. Libraries came from the immunoSEQ multiplex PCR assay. TCRdb obtained this table from immuneACCESS and retained in-frame rearrangements with V and J assigned. These tables miss some clones; where compared with another copy, unresolved V genes account for less than half of the shortfall, and the remainder is unexplained. Counted in this sample were more than 150,000 clones; 90% of them appeared once. The ten largest make up approximately 1.5% of the sample. This specimen consisted of peripheral blood, obtained on day 0 of AZD1222 vaccination. The source of these receptors is an adult in good health.

This clone was seen once. The chain recombines TRBV7-9 with TRBJ1-2; the D gene is possibly TRBD1 (6 bases). CDR1 is SEHNR, CDR2 FQNEAQ, per germline (reference sequence). V dropped 9 bases and J dropped 4 bases, with 12 bases sitting between them. The CDR3 contains 12 residues. The CDR3 DNA reads as TGTGCCAGTAGGAAGGACAGCTATGGCTACACCTTC. This translates into CASRKDSYGYTF.

The gene calls are TRBV7-9 and TRBJ1-2; TRBD1 aligns across 8 bases. The V gene end was trimmed by 5 bases and the J gene end by 4 bases; junction bases not matched to a gene: 15. The CDR3 runs 17 residues. CDR1 is SEHNR, CDR2 FQNEAQ, per germline (reference sequence). CDR3 sequence: CASSPLEGDRSVYGYTF. CDR3 DNA: TGTGCCAGCAGCCCGTTAGAGGGGGACAGGTCTGTCTATGGCTACACCTTC.

The V and J genes are TRBV18 and TRBJ2-7; D may be TRBD1 (5 bases). The CDR3 is made up of 13 amino acids. The V end lost 5 bases, the J end lost 4 bases, and 12 bases lay between the germline ends. CDR1 and CDR2 (germline): KGHSH, LQKENI. The CDR3 DNA is TGTGCCAGCTCAGAAGGACACCTTTACGAGCAGTACTTC. Translated: CASSEGHLYEQYF.

This chain connects TRBV4-2 to TRBJ2-3, with 10 bases aligning to TRBD1. The CDR3 runs to 15 residues. V was pared by 8 bases and J by 3 bases, with 8 bases of the junction left unmatched. Per the germline V gene, CDR1 is LGHNA and CDR2 is YNFKEQ. The CDR3 reads CASRTRGQGTDTQYF. The CDR3 region has the DNA TGTGCCAGCCGGACCAGGGGACAGGGGACAGATACGCAGTATTTT.

As regards this clone: The junction shows a germline mismatch at one end, possibly a read error. The chain is built from TRBV7-7 and TRBJ2-5; maybe TRBD1 (5 bases). CDR1 SSHAT and CDR2 FNYEAQ come from the germline V gene (reference sequence). CDR3 size: 15 residues. The CDR3 sequence is CASSLQGGDQETQYF. In DNA, the CDR3 is TGTGCTAGCAGCCTCCAGGGTGGAGATCAAGAGACCCAGTACTTC.

CDR3 residues: CASSQDLPVSGDQPQHF. Written as DNA, the CDR3 is TGTGCCAGCAGCCAAGATCTTCCGGTGTCAGGGGATCAGCCCCAGCATTTT. The V and J genes are TRBV4-2 and TRBJ1-5, with D possibly being TRBD1 (6 bases). The CDR3 length is 17 residues. V was cut by 0 bases and J by 5 bases, with 17 bases left in between. Germline V CDR1 and CDR2: LGHNA, YNFKEQ.

The genes are TRBV6-5 and TRBJ2-5, with 10 bases aligning to TRBD2. The CDR3 totals 15 residues. Germline-derived CDR1 and CDR2 are MNHEY and SVGAGI. Trimming took 6 bases from V and 2 from J; bases not matched to a gene: 6. CDR3 loop: CASSQAGGLQETQYF. The CDR3 DNA follows: TGTGCCAGCAGCCAAGCGGGGGGGCTTCAAGAGACCCAGTACTTC.

V is TRBV10-3 and J is TRBJ2-6, with D possibly being TRBD2 (6 bases). The CDR3 has 17 amino acids. Germline CDR1 and CDR2: ENHRY and SYGVKD. The V end lost 9 bases, the J end lost 0 bases, and 18 bases lay between the germline ends. The CDR3 region has the DNA TGTGCCATATCGCCTCTGCGGGGTGACTCTGGGGCCAACGTCCTGACTTTC. The encoded protein is CAISPLRGDSGANVLTF.